These 4 T cell receptor beta chains were all obtained from the same sample, sequenced in a study of patients and donors after allogeneic stem cell transplantation. Each CDR3 protein is one row after TCRdb ran MiXCR on the RT-PCR reads. In the table there are approximately 250,000 distinct CDR3 sequences, about 14% of which are singletons. Sequencing used blood, either unsorted or a sorted T cell fraction (not recorded which). The receptors shown here come from a human donor who was either an allogeneic HSCT recipient or a stem cell or donor lymphocyte infusion donor (not recorded which). It is not recorded whose cells these are; they may come from a transplant donor.

The chain is built from TRBV6-1 and TRBJ2-5, with 7 bases aligning to TRBD1. The CDR3 totals 15 residues. From germline, CDR1 is MNHNS and CDR2 SASEGT. The J segment lost 4 bases and the V segment lost 6 bases, leaving 11 bases of the junction unmatched. This chain's CDR3 is CASSPTGITRETQYF. The CDR3 DNA follows: TGTGCCAGCAGCCCGACAGGGATCACCCGAGAGACCCAGTACTTC.

The chain uses TRBV20-1 and TRBJ2-3, with D uncertain. This CDR3 has 12 amino acids. Trimming cost V 5 bases and J 2 bases, with 8 bases left between them. Germline V gene data show CDR1 as DFQATT and CDR2 as SNEGSKA (reference sequence). The CDR3 is CSAPDPTDTQYF. The CDR3, as DNA: TGCAGTGCTCCGGACCCCACAGATACGCAGTATTTT.

CDR3 sequence: CASSQDSLRQGNYGYTF. The CDR3 nucleotides are TGTGCCAGCAGCCAAGATTCCCTTCGACAGGGGAACTATGGCTACACCTTC. This sequence joins TRBV4-2 and TRBJ1-2, with 8 bases that match TRBD1. In germline, CDR1 is LGHNA, CDR2 YNFKEQ. The J segment lost 2 bases and the V segment lost 0 bases, leaving 8 bases of the junction unmatched. CDR3 length equals 17 residues.

The genes are TRBV20-1 and TRBJ2-1, with 10 bases fitting TRBD2. J was trimmed by 5 bases and V by 0 bases; bases with no gene match: 10. The germline V gene encodes CDR1 DFQATT and CDR2 SNEGSKA (reference sequence). The CDR3 spans 17 residues. The CDR3 spells CSARDGAGGQRDNEQFF. CDR3 nucleotide sequence: TGCAGTGCTAGAGATGGAGCGGGGGGGCAGAGGGACAATGAGCAGTTCTTC.